What follows is one T cell receptor (beta chain) and its context. Its specificity is unknown. These data are taken from a study of shared clonotypes between healthy human individuals. Background on the study: The people who gave samples were a couple of women and a few men aged 18 to 49. The study, taken as a whole, reports: With several donors compared, 4% to 5% of naive CD4 clonotypes were shared. In contrast to clonotypes shared by all four donors, non-shared clonotypes had lower generation probabilities.

TCRdb's table, derived via immunoSEQ multiplex PCR, lists solely in-frame clones and lacks some. The data show about 1 million clones, with around 76% seen just once and approximately 1.5% held by the top ten. CDR1 is ENHRY, CDR2 SYGVKD, per germline. The V and J ends lost 3 bases and 8 bases respectively, with 13 bases between them. CDR3 length: 13 amino acids. The sample was memory CD4+ T cells sorted from blood. Subset here: CD45RA-negative fraction. This sequence joins TRBV10-3 and TRBJ1-2, with unresolved D. The sequence came from a man aged 18 to 30 in good health. CDR3 nucleotides: TGTGCCATCAGTGATGGCGCCCGGGTAGGCTACACCTTC. This translates into CAISDGARVGYTF.